The rows below give T cell receptor beta chains drawn from one sample of a study of human T cells and chemical hapten exposure. TCRdb fed the RACE reads into MiXCR, producing one record per CDR3 protein. There are about 360,000 distinct CDR3 sequences in the sample; around 7% occur only once, and 7.5% to 9% lies in the top ten. The source material was whole blood, sampled in connection with sensitization to the hapten diphenylcyclopropenone (DPC). The receptors were sampled from a woman younger than 35 with alopecia areata. Some clones in this sample may be carry-over from other donors' samples. The CDR3 runs from the conserved cysteine through the conserved F or W. The order of the fields is clone size, J gene, V gene, D gene, CDR3 DNA, CDR3 protein. D genes are given only for firm matches. Some rows mark clone size as missing; the rest say once, few, many or name a class of expanded clone.

few | TRBJ2-7 | TRBV27 | TRBD2 | TGTGCCAGCAGTCCGCGGGGGAGCGCGGGGTACGAGCAGTACTTC | CASSPRGSAGYEQYF
NA | TRBJ2-5 | TRBV7-3 | NA | TGTGCCAACAGCTTACGCAGACGAGAGACCCAGTACTTC | CANSLRRRETQYF
once | TRBJ2-1 | TRBV4-2 | TRBD2 | TGTGCCAGCAGCCCCCTGGGGGGGGACAATGAGCAGTTCTTC | CASSPLGGDNEQFF
many | TRBJ2-1 | TRBV6-2/TRBV6-3 | NA | TGTGCCAGCGCCCGGGACTCCGAATACAATGAGCAGTTCTTC | CASARDSEYNEQFF
NA | TRBJ2-2 | TRBV5-5 | NA | TGTGCCAGCAGACCTACAGCAGGGCCCACCGGGGAGCTGTTTTTT | CASRPTAGPTGELFF
few | TRBJ1-2 | TRBV7-9 | NA | TGTGCCAGCAGCTCTCAGACAGCACACTATGGCTACACCTTC | CASSSQTAHYGYTF
many | TRBJ1-1 | TRBV20-1 | TRBD1 | TGCAGTGCTAGAGACCCGACAGGGTCTGCTGAAGCTTTCTTT | CSARDPTGSAEAFF
NA | TRBJ2-1 | TRBV2 | NA | TGTGCCAGCAGTGTTACGGGGGGCTACTCCAATGAGCAGTTCTTC | CASSVTGGYSNEQFF
few | TRBJ2-7 | TRBV12-3/TRBV12-4 | NA | TGTGCCAGCAGTATATCCGGGACCCACGAGCAGTACTTC | CASSISGTHEQYF
many | TRBJ1-6 | TRBV6-5 | NA | TGTGCCAGCAGAAAGTTAAGCTCCTATAATTCACCCCTCCACTTT | CASRKLSSYNSPLHF
few | TRBJ1-1 | TRBV20-1 | NA | TGCAGTACTAGTTGGGGCGGGCGTGGTGAAGCTTTCTTT | CSTSWGGRGEAFF
many | TRBJ2-7 | TRBV12-3/TRBV12-4 | NA | TGTGCCAGCAGTCCCTCTTATGGGTACGAGCAGTACTTC | CASSPSYGYEQYF
NA | TRBJ2-3 | TRBV7-3 | NA | TGTGCCAGCAGCGATGGCGGGGCCCCCCGAACAGATACGCAGTATTTT | CASSDGGAPRTDTQYF
many | TRBJ1-1 | TRBV12-3/TRBV12-4 | NA | TGTGCCAGCAGTGGCAGGGGTGCGATGAACACTGAAGCTTTCTTT | CASSGRGAMNTEAFF
NA | TRBJ1-4 | TRBV4-1 | NA | TGCGCCAGCAGCCAGATCACACAAGCTTCTGGTGAAAAACTGTTTTTT | CASSQITQASGEKLFF
many | TRBJ1-6 | TRBV4-3 | NA | TGCGCCAGCAGCCAAGATATCACGGCGGGTTCACCCCTCCACTTT | CASSQDITAGSPLHF
many | TRBJ2-5 | TRBV7-3 | NA | TGTGCCAGCAGCTTAATGACCACGACCTTCGAGACCCAGTACTTC | CASSLMTTTFETQYF
NA | TRBJ2-1 | TRBV6-5 | NA | TGTGCCAGCAGTTACCATGAATACAGGTACCTCTACAATGAGCAGTTCTTC | CASSYHEYRYLYNEQFF
many | TRBJ1-2 | TRBV12-3/TRBV12-4 | NA | TGTGCCAGCAGCAGGAACTATGGCTACACCTTC | CASSRNYGYTF
NA | TRBJ2-5 | TRBV12-3/TRBV12-4 | TRBD2 | TGTGCCAGCAGTTTAGTCACGGGGGGACAAGAGACCCAGTACTTC | CASSLVTGGQETQYF
few | TRBJ2-4 | TRBV19 | NA | TGTGCCAGTAGTATCCCACAACTGGGAAACATTCAGTACTTC | CASSIPQLGNIQYF
NA | TRBJ2-7 | TRBV4-2 | TRBD1 | TGTGCCAGCAGCCAGCGACAGGGTGAGACCTACGAGCAGTACTTC | CASSQRQGETYEQYF
NA | TRBJ1-2 | TRBV7-2 | TRBD1 | TGTGCCAGCACCCCATCAGGGGGCGAAAACTATGGCTACACCTTC | CASTPSGGENYGYTF
few | TRBJ2-1 | TRBV6-2/TRBV6-3 | TRBD2 | TGTGCCAGCAGTTACACCGGGACTAGCGGTGAGCAGTTCTTC | CASSYTGTSGEQFF
many | TRBJ2-3 | TRBV7-9 | NA | TGTGCCAGCAGTTACATCACAGATACGCAGTATTTT | CASSYITDTQYF
NA | TRBJ1-4 | TRBV10-3 | TRBD1 | TGTGCCATCAGGAAAGGGGACAGTAATAATGAAAAACTGTTTTTT | CAIRKGDSNNEKLFF
few | TRBJ1-1 | TRBV6-5 | NA | TGTGCCAGCATTGTAACCACATCCCCGAACACTGAAGCTTTCTTT | CASIVTTSPNTEAFF
few | TRBJ1-4 | TRBV6-5 | NA | TGTGCCAGCCGTACGGGGAGGGCCTCCGAAAAACTGTTTTTT | CASRTGRASEKLFF
many | TRBJ1-5 | TRBV2 | TRBD1 | TGTGCCAGCGGGACAGGGAGAAATCAGCCCCAGCATTTT | CASGTGRNQPQHF
NA | TRBJ1-1 | TRBV6-5 | NA | TGTGCCAGCGAAGGGAACCCTGAAGCTTTCTTT | CASEGNPEAFF
NA | TRBJ1-5 | TRBV6-2/TRBV6-3 | NA | TGTGCCAGCAGTCCCGTACAGGCGGATAGCAATCAGCCCCAGCATTTT | CASSPVQADSNQPQHF
NA | TRBJ1-3 | TRBV27 | NA | TGTGCCAGCTCCAATTCCTACTCTGGAAACACCATATATTTT | CASSNSYSGNTIYF